This entry describes one T cell receptor beta chain. Its specificity is not known. This specimen belongs to a study of spatial heterogeneity in lung cancer. Study context: Beta-chain sequences consistently outnumbered alpha-chain sequences in detection. Each unique TCR and UMI combination was seen more than ten times on average in raw reads.

A distinct unique molecular identifier was carried by each TCR cDNA molecule. Each CDR3 protein is one row after TCRdb ran MiXCR on the 5' RACE reads. The sample includes 40,000 to 55,000 distinct CDR3 sequences, approximately 7% of them seen just once. General observations from the study: At resection, ubiquitous expanded tumor TCRs appeared in blood more than at follow-up.

Noted time point: sample taken at primary tumor resection. Sequencing of whole RNA from tumor, nontumor lung or frozen PBMC involved no sorting. The ends were cut back, 2 bases at V and 5 bases at J, with 5 bases in the middle. The CDR3 totals 11 residues. Germline V gene sequence: CDR1 SGHRS, CDR2 YFSETQ. The chain joins TRBV5-1 to TRBJ2-7; D unresolved. Material: PBMCs, obtained at surgery. The clonotype comes from a female donor with early-stage non-small cell lung cancer. The CDR3, as DNA: TGCGCCAGCAGCTTTGGTGACGAGCAGTACTTC. This gives the protein CASSFGDEQYF.